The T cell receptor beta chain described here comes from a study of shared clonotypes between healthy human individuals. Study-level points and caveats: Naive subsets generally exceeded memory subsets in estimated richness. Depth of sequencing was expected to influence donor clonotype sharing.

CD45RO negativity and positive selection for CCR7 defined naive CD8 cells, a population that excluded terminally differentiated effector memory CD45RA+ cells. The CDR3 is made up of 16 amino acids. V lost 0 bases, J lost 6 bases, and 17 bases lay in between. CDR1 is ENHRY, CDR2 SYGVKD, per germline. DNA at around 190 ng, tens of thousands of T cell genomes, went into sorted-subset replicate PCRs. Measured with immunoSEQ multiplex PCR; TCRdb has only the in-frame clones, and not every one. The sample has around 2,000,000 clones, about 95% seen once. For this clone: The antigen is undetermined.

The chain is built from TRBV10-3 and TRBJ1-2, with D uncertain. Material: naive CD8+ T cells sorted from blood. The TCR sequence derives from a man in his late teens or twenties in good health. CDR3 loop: CAISESGYVGTNGYTF. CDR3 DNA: TGTGCCATCAGTGAGTCGGGGTATGTGGGCACTAATGGCTACACCTTC.